The 22 T cell receptor beta chains given below trace back to one sample, sequenced in a study of quantifying T cell responses using KT2 cells. The wider study: Reverse transcription used primers in the TCR alpha and beta constant regions.

An oligo carrying a UMI was ligated to the cDNA 3' end. First-round PCR used about 4 cycles and beta primers RC1.1 and RC1.2 covering TRBC1 and TRBC2. TCRdb independently ran MiXCR on the UMI-ligation and nested PCR reads; one entry per CDR3 protein. The table has about 33,000 distinct CDR3 sequences, 10% seen once. Input material: PBMCs spiked with cells of the T cell clone KT2. Receptors originate from a human donor.

This clonotype has ten or more counts. The chain recombines TRBV6-1 with TRBJ1-5; no definite D call. The V gene lost 3 bases and the J gene lost 0 bases, with 12 bases spanning the gap. The CDR3 has 16 amino acids. The V gene's germline CDR1 is MNHNS and CDR2 SASEGT. CDR3 DNA: TGTGCCAGCAGTGACCTGTATCGGAATAGCAATCAGCCCCAGCATTTT. Protein sequence: CASSDLYRNSNQPQHF.

This clonotype was observed many times. V gene TRBV5-1 combines with J gene TRBJ2-7, with 10 bases matching TRBD1. This CDR3 is built from 14 residues. The ends lost 2 bases at V and 4 bases at J; junction bases unmatched: 3. Germline-derived CDR1 and CDR2 are SGHRS and YFSETQ. The CDR3 region has the DNA TGCGCCAGCAGCTTCCGGGACAGGGGATACGAGCAGTACTTC. Its translation: CASSFRDRGYEQYF.

This clonotype was seen repeatedly, ten times or more. The CDR3: CASSFLAGGFNEQFF. CDR3 DNA: TGTGCCAGCAGTTTTCTAGCGGGGGGCTTCAATGAGCAGTTCTTC. J is TRBJ2-1 and V is TRBV27, with 11 bases lining up with TRBD2. The CDR3 is 15 residues long. Germline-derived CDR1 and CDR2 are MNHEY and SMNVEV (reference sequence). The trim removed 3 bases at V and 6 bases at J, leaving 4 bases unmatched.

A few counts support this clonotype. This rearrangement joins TRBV7-3 to TRBJ2-2; 12 bases are a match to TRBD1. From germline, CDR1 is SGHTA and CDR2 FQGTGA. Trimming at V came to 5 bases and at J to 4 bases, leaving 11 bases not matched to a gene. CDR3 size: 18 residues. The CDR3 DNA is TGTGCCAGCAGCGCAAACCCGGGACAGGGGGCGATCACCGGGGAGCTGTTTTTT. This gives the protein CASSANPGQGAITGELFF.

This clonotype came up many times. The V and J genes are TRBV20-1 and TRBJ2-1; TRBD1 aligns across 10 bases. The CDR3 loop spans 17 amino acids. Germline V gives CDR1 DFQATT, CDR2 SNEGSKA (reference sequence). J was trimmed by 0 bases and V by 3 bases; bases with no gene match: 8. The CDR3 reads CSARGQGLSGSYNEQFF. In DNA, the CDR3 is TGCAGTGCTAGGGGACAGGGGTTATCGGGCTCCTACAATGAGCAGTTCTTC.

The gene calls are TRBV7-2 and TRBJ2-6, with D unresolved. Germline V lookup: CDR1 SGHTA, CDR2 FQGNSA. The CDR3 spans 15 residues. Trimming took 4 bases from V and 5 from J, leaving 12 bases between them. CDR3 sequence: CASSSGGRWANVLTF. The CDR3 DNA reads TGTGCCAGCAGCTCCGGTGGGCGCTGGGCCAACGTCCTGACTTTC.

V usage is TRBV13 and J usage is TRBJ2-7; 12 positions match TRBD1. The germline V gene has CDR1 PRHDT and CDR2 FYEKMQ (reference sequence). This CDR3 has 15 residues. J was trimmed by 6 bases and V by 5 bases; bases with no gene match: 8. In DNA form, the CDR3 reads TGTGCCAGCAGCCCCTCGGGACAGGGGGCTTCCGAGCAGTACTTC. It is translated as CASSPSGQGASEQYF.

This clonotype has only a few counts. This chain connects TRBV7-9 to TRBJ2-1, with a tentative D call TRBD2 (5 bases). CDR1 is SEHNR, CDR2 FQNEAQ, per germline (reference sequence). This CDR3 comprises 14 residues. Deletions cut 3 bases from V and 4 bases from J, with 10 bases between. CDR3 DNA: TGTGCCAGCAGCTTGTCTAGCCGTTACAATGAGCAGTTCTTC. It specifies CASSLSSRYNEQFF.

This clonotype was detected a few times. V gene TRBV5-1 combines with J gene TRBJ1-4; 10 bases agree with TRBD1. V was clipped by 4 bases and J by 1 base; unmatched bases: 13. CDR3 length: 19 amino acids. Germline V gene data show CDR1 as SGHRS and CDR2 as YFSETQ. As DNA, the CDR3 is TGCGCCAGCAGCCCCCGTCCGGGACAGGGGTCGGGAACTAATGAAAAACTGTTTTTT. As protein: CASSPRPGQGSGTNEKLFF.

In its sample, this clonotype was seen a few times. The genes are TRBV7-8 and TRBJ2-2; the D is unclear. The CDR3 is 13 residues long. V lost 5 bases and J lost 4, with 8 bases in between. Germline loops: CDR1 SGHVS, CDR2 FQNEAQ. The CDR3 sequence is CASSAPATGELFF. The CDR3 DNA reads as TGTGCCAGCAGCGCGCCCGCCACCGGGGAGCTGTTTTTT.

This clonotype was found many times. V and J are TRBV2 and TRBJ2-3; 7 bases map to TRBD1. The V segment lost 6 bases and the J segment 3 bases; nucleotides outside the gene matches: 3. CDR3 length equals 13 residues. CDR1 is SNHLY and CDR2 is FYNNEI in the germline V gene. In DNA form, the CDR3 reads TGTGCCAGCAGCGTACAGGGGACAGATACGCAGTATTTT. Its protein product is CASSVQGTDTQYF.

This clonotype appeared once. The rearrangement joins TRBV18 to TRBJ1-4; a weak D match, TRBD1 (6 bases). The germline V gene encodes CDR1 KGHSH and CDR2 LQKENI. V was trimmed by 3 bases and J by 4 bases, leaving 21 bases between them. CDR3 length: 18 residues. The CDR3 here is CASSPWTASTAVNEKLFF. In nucleotides, the CDR3 is TGTGCCAGCTCACCTTGGACAGCAAGCACCGCGGTTAATGAAAAACTGTTTTTT.

This clonotype appeared a few times. The chain has TRBV2 and TRBJ1-1; TRBD1 matches at 9 bases. Germline V lookup: CDR1 SNHLY, CDR2 FYNNEI. The CDR3 is 14 amino acids. V shed 5 bases and J 4 bases; nucleotides not matched to a gene: 5. The CDR3 spells CASSPQTGGTEAFF. CDR3 in DNA: TGTGCCAGCAGTCCCCAGACAGGGGGCACTGAAGCTTTCTTT.

This clonotype was picked up many times. The chain joins TRBV7-9 to TRBJ1-1, with D perhaps TRBD1 (5 bases). The CDR3 is made up of 13 amino acids. CDR1 and CDR2 (germline): SEHNR, FQNEAQ (reference sequence). V was shortened by 5 bases and J by 8 bases, with 15 bases between the two germline ends. DNA of the CDR3: TGTGCCAGCAGCCGGAACCGACAGCCCGAAGCTTTCTTT. This sequence encodes CASSRNRQPEAFF.

This clonotype was seen at least ten times. The V call is TRBV11-2, the J call TRBJ2-7, with D unclear. This CDR3 has 14 amino acids. Germline lookup yields CDR1 SGHAT and CDR2 FQNNGV. Trimming took off 5 bases at V and 2 bases at J, with 13 bases between the two ends. CDR3 DNA: TGTGCCAGCAGCCACAGTGGTGGCCCCTACGAGCAGTACTTC. The encoded protein is CASSHSGGPYEQYF.

The chain couples TRBV7-2 to TRBJ2-2; unclear D gene. CDR3 length: 12 amino acids. The V end lost 7 bases, the J end lost 6 bases, and 9 bases lay between the germline ends. The germline V gene encodes CDR1 SGHTA and CDR2 FQGNSA. The CDR3 bases are TGTGCCAGCACCCTCCTCTCCGGGGAGCTGTTTTTT. Translation gives CASTLLSGELFF. The whole variable domain, filled in from reference TRBV7-2 and TRBJ2-2, reads GAGVSQSPSNKVTEKGKDVELRCDPISGHTALYWYRQSLGQGLEFLIYFQGNSAPDKSGLPSDRFSAERTGGSVSTLTIQRTQQEDSAVYLCASTLLSGELFFGEGSRLTVL.

The chain joins TRBV7-2 to TRBJ1-2, with D maybe TRBD1 (5 bases). The CDR3 sequence is 13 residues long. Between the trimmed V and J ends, which lost 9 bases and 4 bases, there was a span of 15 bases. CDR1 is SGHTA, CDR2 FQGNSA, per germline. The CDR3 loop reads CASKFGGGYGYTF. DNA of the CDR3: TGTGCCAGTAAATTCGGGGGGGGCTATGGCTACACCTTC.

In this sample, this clonotype turned up many times. J is TRBJ1-1 and V is TRBV25-1; TRBD1 matches 8 bases. Germline V gene data show CDR1 as MGHDK and CDR2 as SYGVNS. The V and J ends lost 3 bases and 5 bases, in that order; junction bases with no gene match: 14. This CDR3 region has 17 residues. CDR3 sequence reads: CASSEAMGSGGRTEAFF. As DNA, the CDR3 is TGTGCCAGCAGTGAGGCAATGGGGTCAGGGGGCAGGACTGAAGCTTTCTTT. Filled out from reference TRBV25-1 and TRBJ1-1, the complete variable domain reads EADIYQTPRYLVIGTGKKITLECSQTMGHDKMYWYQQDPGMELHLIHYSYGVNSTEKGDLSSESTVSRIRTEHFPLTLESARPSHTSQYLCASSEAMGSGGRTEAFFGQGTRLTVV.

There are many counts of this clonotype. The V call is TRBV19, the J call TRBJ2-1; no firm D call. The ends were cut back, 7 bases at V and 0 bases at J, with 10 bases in the middle. Germline V gives CDR1 LNHDA, CDR2 SQIVND (reference sequence). This CDR3 spans 14 amino acids. The CDR3 sequence: CASNRQSSYNEQFF. In DNA form, the CDR3 reads TGTGCCAGTAACCGGCAGAGCTCCTACAATGAGCAGTTCTTC. Together with reference TRBV19 and TRBJ2-1, the CDR3 gives the full variable domain: DGGITQSPKYLFRKEGQNVTLSCEQNLNHDAMYWYRQDPGQGLRLIYYSQIVNDFQKGDIAEGYSVSREKKESFPLTVTSAQKNPTAFYLCASNRQSSYNEQFFGPGTRLTVL.

This clonotype was seen at least ten times. The chain joins TRBV11-2 to TRBJ1-3; D is undetermined. Germline CDR1 is SGHAT and CDR2 is FQNNGV. V dropped 4 bases and J dropped 0 bases, with 10 bases sitting between them. CDR3 length: 15 residues. Here the CDR3 DNA reads TGTGCCAGCAGCTATGGTGGTTACTCTGGAAACACCATATATTTT. Its translation: CASSYGGYSGNTIYF.

The chain carries TRBV7-2 and TRBJ2-7; no clear D. Trimming took off 5 bases at V and 7 bases at J, with 15 bases between the two ends. There are 13 residues in the CDR3. Germline V CDR1 and CDR2: SGHTA, FQGNSA. CDR3 coding DNA: TGTGCCAGCAGCCGACCGGGCTCTCGGGAGCAGTACTTC. It translates to CASSRPGSREQYF.

This clonotype was seen at least ten times. Mismatch with germline at one junction end may stem from a read error. The chain joins TRBV24-1 to TRBJ2-4; 9 nucleotides align to TRBD1. This CDR3 spans 13 amino acids. Germline values: CDR1 KGHDR, CDR2 SFDVKD. The CDR3 DNA reads as TGTGCCACCGGTGAGACAGGGGGGCGCATTCAGTACTTC. Residues: CATGETGGRIQYF.